Listed here is a single T cell receptor beta chain. Its specificity is unknown. The entry originates in a study of human T cells and chemical hapten exposure. For the study at large: Slight differences in pooled library volume were the main source of varying TCR yields across samples. Study results and limitations: Because they had alopecia, donors may respond immunologically unlike healthy people.

TCRdb recomputed calls from the RACE reads with MiXCR, one row per CDR3 protein. The profile shows more than 300,000 distinct CDR3 sequences, about 5.1% of them singletons. Germline CDR1 and CDR2: LGHDT and YNNKEL (reference sequence). CDR3 length equals 15 residues. The J segment lost 2 bases and the V segment lost 1 base, leaving 1 base of the junction unmatched. Time point described: pre-sensitization, week 0. Treatment described: therapeutic diphenylcyclopropenone sensitization with weekly scalp DPC. The sample in question was whole blood, obtained in connection with sensitization to the hapten diphenylcyclopropenone (DPC). This TCR was recovered from a woman aged 50 to 65 with alopecia areata. Some clones in this sample may be carry-over from other donors' samples. The chain employs TRBV3-1 and TRBJ2-1; 8 bases are shared with TRBD2. The CDR3: CASSQVSGTYNEQFF. The CDR3 DNA follows: TGTGCCAGCAGCCAAGTTAGCGGGACCTACAATGAGCAGTTCTTC.